The 23 T cell receptor beta chains below were found in one sample sequenced in a study of shared clonotypes between healthy human individuals. Using immunoSEQ multiplex PCR, the repertoire was profiled, and TCRdb retains in-frame clones only, with some absent. The sample includes roughly 1,000,000 clones, around 82% of them seen just once. The specimen was memory CD4+ T cells from PBMCs. Subset of the sample: CD45RA-negative fraction. The receptors were sampled from a man in his late teens or twenties in good health. Some clones in this sample may be carry-over from other donors' samples.

The genes are TRBV15 and TRBJ1-2; possible D gene TRBD1, 5 bases. With 0 bases removed from V and 6 bases from J, the gap between germline ends came to 11 bases. The CDR3 sequence is 14 residues long. CDR1 is LNHNV, CDR2 YYDKDF, per germline (reference sequence). The CDR3 bases are TGTGCCACCAGCAGAGATCGAGGCAGGGATGGCTACACCTTC. Amino acids: CATSRDRGRDGYTF.

The chain carries TRBV6-5 and TRBJ1-2; D might be TRBD1 (5 bases). The V end was cut by 0 bases, the J end by 6 bases, with 8 bases between. CDR3 length equals 13 residues. The germline V gene has CDR1 MNHEY and CDR2 SVGAGI. In DNA, the CDR3 is TGTGCCAGCAGTTACTCGGGGGTGCATGGCTACACCTTC. Its protein is CASSYSGVHGYTF.

The rearrangement links TRBV6-6 to TRBJ1-2; 7 bases are shared with TRBD1. Germline loops: CDR1 MNHNY, CDR2 SVGAGI (reference sequence). With 5 bases clipped from V and 6 bases from J, the junction kept 9 bases outside the gene matches. The CDR3 is 14 amino acids. The CDR3 nucleotides are TGTGCCAGCAGTCCAGGGGGGGGCCATGATGGCTACACCTTC. Amino acids: CASSPGGGHDGYTF.

This clone occurred many times. This specimen includes other DNA sequences encoding the same CDR3. This sequence joins TRBV28 and TRBJ2-3; 9 bases are shared with TRBD1. J lost 1 base, V lost 6 bases, and 5 bases had no gene match. The CDR3 loop spans 15 amino acids. Germline V CDR1 and CDR2: MDHEN, SYDVKM. CDR3 sequence reads: CASSRRTGGTDTQYF. CDR3 nucleotide sequence: TGTGCCAGCAGCCGCCGGACAGGGGGCACAGATACGCAGTATTTT.

The V call is TRBV5-6, the J call TRBJ2-2; tentative D call: TRBD1 (6 bases). Germline V gene sequence: CDR1 SGHDT, CDR2 YYEEEE. The CDR3 length is 17 residues. Between the trimmed V and J ends, which lost 2 bases and 5 bases, there was a span of 19 bases. The CDR3: CASSLGTTTFWTGELFF. CDR3 bases: TGTGCCAGCAGCTTAGGGACAACGACCTTTTGGACCGGGGAGCTGTTTTTT.

This chain links TRBV2 with TRBJ2-7; D remains ambiguous. Germline loops: CDR1 SNHLY, CDR2 FYNNEI. Trimming left V 7 bases short and J 0 bases short, with 13 bases between. The CDR3 runs 14 residues. The CDR3 nucleotides read TGTGCCAGCACCCCGAGGCGGATCTCCTACGAGCAGTACTTC. Amino acids: CASTPRRISYEQYF.

The CDR3 nucleotides are TGTGCCAGCAGCTTATTGGCAGGGGCTAACTATGGCTACACCTTC. Amino acids: CASSLLAGANYGYTF. The chain recombines TRBV7-2 with TRBJ1-2; D possibly corresponds to TRBD1 (6 bases). Germline V lookup: CDR1 SGHTA, CDR2 FQGNSA. The length of the CDR3 is 15 residues. The V and J ends lost 2 bases and 0 bases respectively, with 10 bases between them.

The J gene is TRBJ2-5, the V gene TRBV27, with D possibly called TRBD1 or TRBD2 (7 bases each). The CDR3 is made up of 16 amino acids. Germline V CDR1 and CDR2: MNHEY, SMNVEV (reference sequence). The V end lost 2 bases, the J end lost 2 bases, and 15 bases lay between the germline ends. In DNA form, the CDR3 reads TGTGCCAGCAGTTTAAGGCCCAGGGGGGGGCAAGAGACCCAGTACTTC. Translated, it gives CASSLRPRGGQETQYF.

This clone was counted once. The genes are TRBV10-1 and TRBJ2-1, with D hard to call. This CDR3 contains 13 residues. Germline V gives CDR1 WNHNN, CDR2 SYGVQD (reference sequence). V lost 6 bases and J 4 bases, leaving 10 bases between the germline ends. CDR3 in amino acids: CASSEQTYNEQFF. The CDR3 DNA is TGCGCCAGCAGCGAGCAAACATACAATGAGCAGTTCTTC.

V is TRBV4-2 and J is TRBJ2-3, with D uncertain. CDR1 is LGHNA and CDR2 is YNFKEQ in the germline V gene. The CDR3 covers 15 residues. The V and J ends lost 1 base and 1 base respectively, with 9 bases between them. The CDR3 protein is CASSQGARRTDTQYF. In DNA, the CDR3 is TGTGCCAGCAGCCAAGGGGCTAGACGCACAGATACGCAGTATTTT.

The rearrangement links TRBV14 to TRBJ2-3; D is unresolved. V lost 4 bases to trimming and J lost 2 bases, with 10 bases between them. CDR3 length equals 14 residues. The germline V gene has CDR1 SGHDN and CDR2 FVKESK. CDR3 coding DNA: TGTGCCAGCAGCCCGCGTGGGGTCACAGATACGCAGTATTTT. Its protein product is CASSPRGVTDTQYF.

This chain connects TRBV5-1 to TRBJ2-1, with TRBD1 identical over 8 bases. CDR1 and CDR2 (germline): SGHRS, YFSETQ. The CDR3 is 14 amino acids. After removal of 7 bases from V and 3 bases from J, the junction contained 6 bases not matched to a gene. Written as DNA, the CDR3 is TGCGCCAGCGCCGGGACAGGCATCTACAATGAGCAGTTCTTC. Translating gives CASAGTGIYNEQFF.

Details on this clone: The sample holds other DNA sequences that translate to the same CDR3. The chain carries TRBV7-2 and TRBJ1-2; 7 nucleotides align to TRBD1. CDR3 length: 13 amino acids. The trim removed 5 bases at V and 3 bases at J, leaving 3 bases unmatched. Germline V gene data show CDR1 as SGHTA and CDR2 as FQGNSA. The CDR3 region has the DNA TGTGCCAGCAGCCCAGGGGGTCACTATGGCTACACCTTC. Translating it yields CASSPGGHYGYTF.

This clone was seen only a few times. The chain recombines TRBV5-1 with TRBJ1-1; no firm D call. Germline V lookup: CDR1 SGHRS, CDR2 YFSETQ. CDR3 length: 15 amino acids. V gave up 4 bases and J gave up 3 bases, with 16 bases separating them. The CDR3 protein is CASSPDGDFDTEAFF. The CDR3 nucleotides read TGCGCCAGCAGCCCGGACGGAGATTTCGACACTGAAGCTTTCTTT.

The chain couples TRBV28 to TRBJ1-2; D unclear. With 4 bases removed from V and 8 bases from J, the gap between germline ends came to 14 bases. This CDR3 has 13 residues. CDR1 MDHEN and CDR2 SYDVKM come from the germline V gene. CDR3 in amino acids: CASSSNRGWGYTF. The CDR3 coding sequence is TGTGCCAGCAGTTCCAATCGGGGTTGGGGCTACACCTTC.

The chain carries TRBV25-1 and TRBJ2-1; 9 bases fit TRBD2. The V gene's germline CDR1 is MGHDK and CDR2 SYGVNS. The junction had 7 bases not matched to a gene; V was cut back by 4 bases and J by 3 bases. This CDR3 has 16 amino acids. In nucleotides, the CDR3 is TGTGCCAGCAGTGCCCGGGCTAGCGGGATCTACAATGAGCAGTTCTTC. Protein: CASSARASGIYNEQFF.

The chain couples TRBV7-2 to TRBJ2-7; 8 bases are shared with TRBD1. Germline assignment: CDR1 SGHTA and CDR2 FQGNSA. Trimming cost V 3 bases and J 5 bases; bases outside gene matches: 3. The CDR3 totals 13 residues. The CDR3 DNA sequence: TGTGCCAGCAGCTTTAAACAGGGGGACGAGCAGTACTTC. This encodes CASSFKQGDEQYF.

This rearrangement joins TRBV19 to TRBJ1-5; D gene uncertain. V was shortened by 3 bases and J by 6 bases, with 6 bases between the two germline ends. The CDR3 runs 12 residues. Germline assignment: CDR1 LNHDA and CDR2 SQIVND (reference sequence). The CDR3 DNA reads TGTGCCAGTAGTATTTCCAGTCAGCCCCAGCATTTT. Amino acids: CASSISSQPQHF. Combining the CDR3 with reference TRBV19 and TRBJ1-5 gives the whole variable domain DGGITQSPKYLFRKEGQNVTLSCEQNLNHDAMYWYRQDPGQGLRLIYYSQIVNDFQKGDIAEGYSVSREKKESFPLTVTSAQKNPTAFYLCASSISSQPQHFGDGTRLSIL.

This clone was seen a single time. The chain recombines TRBV28 with TRBJ1-4, with a tentative D call TRBD1 (5 bases). V lost 6 bases and J lost 4, with 18 bases in between. The CDR3 spans 16 residues. The germline CDR1 and CDR2 sequences are MDHEN and SYDVKM. The CDR3 protein is CASRSPGTANNEKLFF. In DNA form, the CDR3 reads TGTGCCAGCAGAAGTCCCGGGACCGCTAATAATGAAAAACTGTTTTTT. The variable domain in full, completed from reference TRBV28 and TRBJ1-4, reads DVKVTQSSRYLVKRTGEKVFLECVQDMDHENMFWYRQDPGLGLRLIYFSYDVKMKEKGDIPEGYSVSREKKERFSLILESASTNQTSMYLCASRSPGTANNEKLFFGSGTQLSVL.

The CDR3 DNA is TGTGCCAGCAGCGCGGGACAGACTATAACCTACGAGCAGTACTTC. It is translated as CASSAGQTITYEQYF. The chain carries TRBV9 and TRBJ2-7; the match to TRBD1 covers 7 bases. Germline loops: CDR1 SGDLS, CDR2 YYNGEE. The length of the CDR3 is 15 residues. The V and J ends lost 3 bases and 2 bases, in that order; junction bases with no gene match: 8.

The count of this clone is one. This rearrangement joins TRBV27 to TRBJ2-2; D uncertain. V lost 5 bases, J lost 2 bases, and 9 bases lay in between. The CDR3 runs 14 residues. Germline-derived CDR1 and CDR2 are MNHEY and SMNVEV (reference sequence). CDR3 amino acids: CASSPIINTGELFF. The CDR3 region has the DNA TGTGCCAGCAGTCCTATCATTAACACCGGGGAGCTGTTTTTT.

The V and J genes are TRBV28 and TRBJ2-5, with 9 bases fitting TRBD2. CDR1 is MDHEN and CDR2 is SYDVKM in the germline V gene. The J segment lost 2 bases and the V segment lost 7 bases, leaving 11 bases of the junction unmatched. The CDR3 totals 16 residues. The DNA of the CDR3 is TGTGCCAGCAACCCTAGGGCGGGAGGGACACAAGAGACCCAGTACTTC. Protein sequence: CASNPRAGGTQETQYF.

The chain carries TRBV5-1 and TRBJ2-4, with 9 bases matching TRBD2. This CDR3 region has 18 residues. V lost 0 bases, J lost 6 bases, and 13 bases stayed unmatched. CDR1 and CDR2 from the germline V gene are SGHRS and YFSETQ. CDR3 nucleotides: TGCGCCAGCAGCTTGGAGCCTAGCGGGACCCATCGGGGAAACATTCAGTACTTC. This gives the protein CASSLEPSGTHRGNIQYF.